This record covers a single T cell receptor beta chain. This clone was counted only a few times. The antigen this receptor binds is unknown. No base qualities exist here, and no much larger clone lies one base off it. This sample stems from a study of blood T cell repertoires in COVID-19 (dated by TCRdb to about 2020). Concerning the study at large: Collaborator samples came from the United States, Italy and Spain and covered acute and convalescent phases of COVID-19. The prospective study material was composed of cDNA or gDNA derived from T cells, B-cell-depleted T cells, or PBMCs. The samples were drawn from two sources: the first 160 participants of the ongoing ImmuneRACE study, and 1,200 or so subjects contributed by 6 global collaborators. The repertoires were released in a freely available public database intended as a resource for research on the immune response to SARS-CoV-2. Where available, HLA class I and class II types were taken from metadata supplied by the sample provider and were not determined by assay-based typing. Subjects who had been exposed to COVID-19, were actively infected with it, or had recovered from it provided the deeply sampled blood TCRbeta repertoires that made up the dataset. Nearly every sample came with metadata listing a de-identified subject ID, COVID-19 status, age in years and sex.

TCRbeta CDR3 regions were amplified from genomic DNA using the immunoSEQ Assay, a bias-controlled multiplex PCR. Turning to the authors' computational methods: The number of nucleated cells in each sample was estimated by amplification of reference gene primers within the assay. To quantify the absolute abundance of each unique TCRbeta CDR3 rearrangement, sequence reads were collapsed and filtered. For each sample, productive Simpson clonality was calculated as the square root of Simpson's diversity index across productive rearrangements. TCRdb took over this immuneACCESS table, retaining in-frame rearrangements with V and J assigned. Such tables are incomplete; in checked studies, under half of the missing clones stem from an unresolved V gene, and the remainder is unexplained. The V and J calls and clone size were taken over from that table, and D and trimming were inferred from the DNA. The sample table lists 140,000 to 150,000 clones, around 90% of them with a count of one. The ten most abundant clones make up less than 2% of the sample.

Counted from cysteine to phenylalanine, this CDR3 has 13 amino acids. Only CDR3 DNA is held: 39 bases, read in frame from base 1. For CDR1 and CDR2, the germline V gene lists SGHRS and YFSETQ. V and J are truncated by 4 bases and 4 bases respectively, leaving an intervening sequence of 11 bases. Collaborating institutions collected whole blood in K2EDTA tubes following their own protocols. For TCRbeta analysis, collaborators shipped samples in one of three forms: frozen whole blood, isolated PBMCs, or DNA extracted from either of those sample types. Here is what the overall study found, with its caveats: Clinical and demographic metadata were provided uncurated, with the amount varying by source and participant.

This sequence uses TRBV5-1 and TRBJ1-1, with no reliable assignment of the D segment. The sequenced sample was peripheral blood. The TCR comes from a woman aged 45 to 65 with acute or convalescent COVID-19. DNA sequence: TGCGCCAGCAGCATCGTGCAGGCCACTGAAGCTTTCTTT. Its coded protein is CASSIVQATEAFF.